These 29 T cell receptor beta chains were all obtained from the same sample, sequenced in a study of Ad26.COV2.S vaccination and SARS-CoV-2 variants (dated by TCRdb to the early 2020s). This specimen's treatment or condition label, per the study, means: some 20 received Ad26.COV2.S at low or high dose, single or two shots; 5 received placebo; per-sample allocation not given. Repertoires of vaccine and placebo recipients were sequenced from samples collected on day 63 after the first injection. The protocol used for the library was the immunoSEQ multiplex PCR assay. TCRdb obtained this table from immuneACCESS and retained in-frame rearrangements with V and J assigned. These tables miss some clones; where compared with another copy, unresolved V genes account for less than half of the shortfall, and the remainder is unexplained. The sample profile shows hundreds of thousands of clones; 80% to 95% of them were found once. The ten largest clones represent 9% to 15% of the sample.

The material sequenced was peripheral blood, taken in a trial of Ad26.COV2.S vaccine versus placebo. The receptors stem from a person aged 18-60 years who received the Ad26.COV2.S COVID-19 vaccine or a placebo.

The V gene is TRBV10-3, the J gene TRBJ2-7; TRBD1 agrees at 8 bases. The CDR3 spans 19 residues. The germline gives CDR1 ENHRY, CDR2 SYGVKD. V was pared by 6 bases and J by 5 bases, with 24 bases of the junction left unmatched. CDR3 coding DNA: TGTGCCATCAGAGAGGACAGGGCAAAATCCGGCCGTACTTTGGACGAGCAGTACTTC. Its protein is CAIREDRAKSGRTLDEQYF.

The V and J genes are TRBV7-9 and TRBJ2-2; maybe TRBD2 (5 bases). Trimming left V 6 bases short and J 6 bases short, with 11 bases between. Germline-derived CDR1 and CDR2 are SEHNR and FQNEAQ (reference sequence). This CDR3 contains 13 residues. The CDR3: CASRSVEAGELFF. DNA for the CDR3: TGTGCCAGCAGATCCGTGGAGGCCGGGGAGCTGTTTTTT.

The CDR3 reads CASSQNRRYYNEQFF. CDR3 coding DNA: TGTGCCAGCAGCCAGAACAGGCGTTACTACAATGAGCAGTTCTTC. The rearrangement links TRBV14 to TRBJ2-1; weak D call: TRBD1 (5 bases). The CDR3 totals 15 residues. Germline V lookup: CDR1 SGHDN, CDR2 FVKESK. V dropped 3 bases and J dropped 3 bases, with 12 bases sitting between them.

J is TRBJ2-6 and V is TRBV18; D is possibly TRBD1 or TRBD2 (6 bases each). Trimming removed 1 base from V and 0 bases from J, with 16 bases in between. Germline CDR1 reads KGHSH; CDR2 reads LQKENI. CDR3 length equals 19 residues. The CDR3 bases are TGTGCCAGCTCACCACTGAGTACAGGGAGGAACTCTGGGGCCAACGTCCTGACTTTC. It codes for CASSPLSTGRNSGANVLTF.

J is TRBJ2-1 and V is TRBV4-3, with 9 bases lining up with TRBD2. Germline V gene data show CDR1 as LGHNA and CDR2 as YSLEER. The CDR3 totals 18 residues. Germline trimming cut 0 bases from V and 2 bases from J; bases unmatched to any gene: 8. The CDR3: CASSQENLAGRTYNEQFF. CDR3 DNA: TGCGCCAGCAGCCAAGAAAACCTAGCGGGAAGGACCTACAATGAGCAGTTCTTC.

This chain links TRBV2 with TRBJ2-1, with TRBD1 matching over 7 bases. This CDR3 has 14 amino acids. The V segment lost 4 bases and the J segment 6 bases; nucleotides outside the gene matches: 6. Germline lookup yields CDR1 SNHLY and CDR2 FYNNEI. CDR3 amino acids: CASSAGQLINEQFF. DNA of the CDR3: TGTGCCAGCAGTGCGGGACAGTTGATCAATGAGCAGTTCTTC.

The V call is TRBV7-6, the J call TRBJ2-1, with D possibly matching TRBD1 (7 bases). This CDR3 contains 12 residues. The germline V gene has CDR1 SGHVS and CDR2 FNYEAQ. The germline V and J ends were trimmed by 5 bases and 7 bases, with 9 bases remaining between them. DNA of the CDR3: TGTGCCAGCAGCCCAGGGGGGAATGAGCAGTTCTTC. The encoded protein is CASSPGGNEQFF.

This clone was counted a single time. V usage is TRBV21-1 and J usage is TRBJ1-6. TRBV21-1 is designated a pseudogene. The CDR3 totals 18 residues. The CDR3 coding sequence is TGTGCCAGCAGCAAAGAGATCCCCACGCTTTCCAATAATTCACCCCTCCACTTT. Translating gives CASSKEIPTLSNNSPLHF.

CDR3 coding DNA: TGTGCCAGCAGCCCACTGACTATCCTATACTACGAGCAGTACTTC. Translation: CASSPLTILYYEQYF. The chain has TRBV7-2 and TRBJ2-7, with a tentative D call TRBD2 (5 bases). This CDR3 spans 15 amino acids. Germline loops: CDR1 SGHTA, CDR2 FQGNSA. V lost 5 bases to trimming and J lost 3 bases, with 17 bases between them.

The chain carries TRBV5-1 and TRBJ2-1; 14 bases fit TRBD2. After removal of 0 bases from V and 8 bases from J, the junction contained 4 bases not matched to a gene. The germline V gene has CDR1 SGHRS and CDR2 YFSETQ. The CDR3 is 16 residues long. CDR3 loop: CASSLVMGLAGDEQFF. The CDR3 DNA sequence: TGCGCCAGCAGCTTGGTCATGGGACTAGCGGGGGATGAGCAGTTCTTC.

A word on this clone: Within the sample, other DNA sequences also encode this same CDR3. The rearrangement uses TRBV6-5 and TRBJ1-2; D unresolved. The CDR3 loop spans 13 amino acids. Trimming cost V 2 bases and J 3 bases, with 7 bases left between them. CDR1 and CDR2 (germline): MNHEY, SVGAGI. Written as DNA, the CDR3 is TGTGCCAGCAGTTACACCGGTGACTATGGCTACACCTTC. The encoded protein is CASSYTGDYGYTF.

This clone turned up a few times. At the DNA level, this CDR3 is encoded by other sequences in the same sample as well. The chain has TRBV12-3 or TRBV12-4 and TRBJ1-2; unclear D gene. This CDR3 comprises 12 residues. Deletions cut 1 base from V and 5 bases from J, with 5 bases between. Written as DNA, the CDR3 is TGTGCCAGCAGTTTAGAAGGGTATGGCTACACCTTC. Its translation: CASSLEGYGYTF.

The CDR3 DNA follows: TGTGCCAGCAGCTTGCTAGCGGGAGAGGCTACAGATACGCAGTATTTT. Residues: CASSLLAGEATDTQYF. The rearrangement joins TRBV5-8 to TRBJ2-3; TRBD2 aligns across 10 bases. This CDR3 has 16 residues. Germline-derived CDR1 and CDR2 are SGHTS and YDEGEE. J gave up 3 bases and V 1 base, and 5 bases lay outside the gene matches.

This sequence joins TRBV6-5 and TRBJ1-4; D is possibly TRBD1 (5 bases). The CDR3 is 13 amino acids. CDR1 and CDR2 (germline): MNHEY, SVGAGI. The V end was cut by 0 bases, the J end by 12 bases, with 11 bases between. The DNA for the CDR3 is TGTGCCAGCAGTTACTCGATAGGGGAGGAACTGTTTTTT. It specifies CASSYSIGEELFF.

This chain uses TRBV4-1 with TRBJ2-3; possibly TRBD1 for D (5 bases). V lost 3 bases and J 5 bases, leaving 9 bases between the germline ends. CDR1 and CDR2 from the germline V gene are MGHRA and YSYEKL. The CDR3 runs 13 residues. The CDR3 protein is CASSQPTEDTQYF. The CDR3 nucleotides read TGCGCCAGCAGCCAGCCGACAGAAGATACGCAGTATTTT.

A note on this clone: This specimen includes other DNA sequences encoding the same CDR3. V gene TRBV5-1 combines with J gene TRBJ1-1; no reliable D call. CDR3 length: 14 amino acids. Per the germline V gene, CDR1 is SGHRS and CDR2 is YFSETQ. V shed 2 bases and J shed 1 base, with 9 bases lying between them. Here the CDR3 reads CASSLTGANTEAFF. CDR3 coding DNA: TGCGCCAGCAGCTTAACGGGCGCGAACACTGAAGCTTTCTTT.

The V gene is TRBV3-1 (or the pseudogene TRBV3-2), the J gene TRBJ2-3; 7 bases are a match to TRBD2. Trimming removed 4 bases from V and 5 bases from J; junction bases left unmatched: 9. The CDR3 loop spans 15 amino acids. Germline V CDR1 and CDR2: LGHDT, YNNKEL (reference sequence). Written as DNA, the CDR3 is TGTGCCAGCAGCCCTCAGCGGGCGGGGGTAGATACGCAGTATTTT. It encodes CASSPQRAGVDTQYF.

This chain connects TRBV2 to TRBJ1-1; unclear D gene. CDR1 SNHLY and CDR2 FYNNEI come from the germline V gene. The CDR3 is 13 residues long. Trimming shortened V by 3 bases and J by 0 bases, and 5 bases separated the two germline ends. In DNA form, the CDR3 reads TGTGCCAGCAGTGACTGGCTGAACACTGAAGCTTTCTTT. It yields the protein CASSDWLNTEAFF.

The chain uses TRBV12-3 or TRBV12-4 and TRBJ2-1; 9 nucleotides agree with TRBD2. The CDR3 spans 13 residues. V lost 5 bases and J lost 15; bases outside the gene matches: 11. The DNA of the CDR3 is TGTGCCAGCAGTACGACTAGCGGTCTTAGTCCGTTCTTC. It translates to CASSTTSGLSPFF.

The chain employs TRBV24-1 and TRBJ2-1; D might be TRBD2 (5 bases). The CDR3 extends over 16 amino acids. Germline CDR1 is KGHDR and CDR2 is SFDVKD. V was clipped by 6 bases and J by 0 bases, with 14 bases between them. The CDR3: CATSHKSGSSYNEQFF. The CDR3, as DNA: TGTGCCACCAGTCATAAAAGCGGTAGCTCCTACAATGAGCAGTTCTTC.

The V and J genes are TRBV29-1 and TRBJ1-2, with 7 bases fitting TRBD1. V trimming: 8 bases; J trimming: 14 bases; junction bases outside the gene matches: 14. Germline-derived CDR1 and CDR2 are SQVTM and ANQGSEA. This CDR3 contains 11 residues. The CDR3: CSTRQGGRGTF. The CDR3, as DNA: TGCAGCACACGACAGGGCGGTCGTGGAACCTTC.

DNA of the CDR3: TGTGCCAGCTCACCCGTGACAGGGGGCTCTGAGCAGTTCTTC. Amino acid sequence: CASSPVTGGSEQFF. The chain has TRBV18 and TRBJ2-1, with TRBD1 matching 10 bases. This CDR3 is built from 14 residues. Per germline, CDR1 KGHSH and CDR2 LQKENI. V lost 3 bases and J lost 9; bases outside the gene matches: 5. The entire variable domain, with the rest obtained from reference TRBV18 and TRBJ2-1, is as follows: NAGVMQNPRHLVRRRGQEARLRCSPMKGHSHVYWYRQLPEEGLKFMVYLQKENIIDESGMPKERFSAEFPKEGPSILRIQQVVRGDSAAYFCASSPVTGGSEQFFGPGTRLTVL.

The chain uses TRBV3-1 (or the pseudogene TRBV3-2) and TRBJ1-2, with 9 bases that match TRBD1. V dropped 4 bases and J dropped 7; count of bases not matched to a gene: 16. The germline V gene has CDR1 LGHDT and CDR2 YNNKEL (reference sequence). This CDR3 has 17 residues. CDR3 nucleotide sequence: TGTGCCAGCAGCCGAGCCTGTTTGGGACAGGGAGAGGGTGGCTACACCTTC. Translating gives CASSRACLGQGEGGYTF.

CDR3 region: CASSLNGLAGYEQYF. Here the CDR3 DNA reads TGTGCCAGCAGTTTAAACGGTCTAGCGGGTTACGAGCAGTACTTC. The V call is TRBV27, the J call TRBJ2-7, with 8 nucleotides matching TRBD2. The length of the CDR3 is 15 residues. Germline V gene data show CDR1 as MNHEY and CDR2 as SMNVEV (reference sequence). J was trimmed by 4 bases and V by 2 bases; bases with no gene match: 7.

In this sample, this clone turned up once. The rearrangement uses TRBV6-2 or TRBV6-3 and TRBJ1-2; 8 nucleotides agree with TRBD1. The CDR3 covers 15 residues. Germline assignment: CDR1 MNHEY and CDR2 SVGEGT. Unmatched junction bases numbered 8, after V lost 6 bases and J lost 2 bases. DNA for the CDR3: TGTGCCAGCAGGCCTGTCGGACAGGGCAACTATGGCTACACCTTC. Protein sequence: CASRPVGQGNYGYTF.

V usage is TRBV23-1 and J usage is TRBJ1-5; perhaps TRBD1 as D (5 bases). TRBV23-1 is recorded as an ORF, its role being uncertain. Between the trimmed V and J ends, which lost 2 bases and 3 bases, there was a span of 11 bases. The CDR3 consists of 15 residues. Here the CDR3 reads CASSQPGYFNQPQHF. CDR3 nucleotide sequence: TGCGCCAGCAGTCAACCAGGGTACTTCAATCAGCCCCAGCATTTT.

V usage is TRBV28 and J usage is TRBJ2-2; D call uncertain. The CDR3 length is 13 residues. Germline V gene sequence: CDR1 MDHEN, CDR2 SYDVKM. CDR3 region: CVSSSINTGELFF. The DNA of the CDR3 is TGTGTCAGTAGCTCTATTAACACCGGGGAGCTGTTTTTT.

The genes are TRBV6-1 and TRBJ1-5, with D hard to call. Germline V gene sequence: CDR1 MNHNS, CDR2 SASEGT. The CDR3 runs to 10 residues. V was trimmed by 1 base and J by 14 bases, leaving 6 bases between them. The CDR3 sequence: CASSEEFEHF. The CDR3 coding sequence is TGTGCCAGCAGTGAAGAGTTTGAGCATTTT.

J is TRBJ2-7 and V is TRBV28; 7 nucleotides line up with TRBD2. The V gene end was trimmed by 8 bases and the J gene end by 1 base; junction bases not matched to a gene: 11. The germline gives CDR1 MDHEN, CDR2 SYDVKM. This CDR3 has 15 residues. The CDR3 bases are TGTGCCAGCTCCTTCCGGGGGGTTGGTTCCTACGAGCAGTACTTC. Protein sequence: CASSFRGVGSYEQYF.